Listed below are T cell receptor beta chains from one sample, sequenced in a study of blood T cell repertoires in COVID-19. Here immunoSEQ multiplex PCR was the method, and the copy in TCRdb shows in-frame clones only, minus some. The sample holds about 250,000 clones; about 82% are singletons and the top ten take 5% to 6%. What was sequenced was peripheral blood. The receptors come from a woman of 80 years or more with COVID-19, enrolled during active disease. Both conserved end residues are trimmed from each CDR3. Clone size is stated in some rows and not others, as once, few, many or a class when expanded.

v_gene: TRBV29-1
j_gene: TRBJ1-2
abundance: .
CDR3aa: SVELTGHGYT

v_gene: TRBV28
j_gene: TRBJ1-4
abundance: .
CDR3aa: ASSFRGALVEKLF

v_gene: TRBV18
j_gene: TRBJ2-5
abundance: .
CDR3aa: ASSPRQETQY

v_gene: TRBV10-3
j_gene: TRBJ2-7
abundance: .
CDR3aa: AISEAWGQPD

v_gene: TRBV29-1
j_gene: TRBJ2-7
abundance: .
CDR3aa: SVFLSAGGEQY

v_gene: TRBV2
j_gene: TRBJ1-4
abundance: .
CDR3aa: ASGAGLNEKLF

v_gene: TRBV7-2
j_gene: TRBJ1-6
abundance: once
CDR3aa: ASSTGQGANSPLH

v_gene: TRBV6-4
j_gene: TRBJ2-1
abundance: .
CDR3aa: ASSPDSNNEQF

v_gene: TRBV27
j_gene: TRBJ2-3
abundance: .
CDR3aa: ASSSGPTLMTDTQY

v_gene: TRBV5-1
j_gene: TRBJ1-6
abundance: .
CDR3aa: ASSLDELPLH

v_gene: TRBV6-2/TRBV6-3
j_gene: TRBJ1-5
abundance: .
CDR3aa: ASSYRGDQPQH

v_gene: TRBV5-1
j_gene: TRBJ1-2
abundance: many
CDR3aa: ASSFTHRDVRGYT

v_gene: TRBV5-8
j_gene: TRBJ1-3
abundance: .
CDR3aa: ASSLLSGTVGNTIY

v_gene: TRBV4-2
j_gene: TRBJ1-2
abundance: .
CDR3aa: ASSQEGSTYGYT

v_gene: TRBV27
j_gene: TRBJ2-3
abundance: .
CDR3aa: ASSPLIGGGAGTDTQY

v_gene: TRBV7-9
j_gene: TRBJ2-4
abundance: .
CDR3aa: ASSLQSGLAKNIQY

v_gene: TRBV27
j_gene: TRBJ1-2
abundance: .
CDR3aa: ASSPESRINGYT

v_gene: TRBV6-5
j_gene: TRBJ2-3
abundance: once
CDR3aa: ASGPGTGPPDTQY

v_gene: TRBV19
j_gene: TRBJ1-2
abundance: .
CDR3aa: ASSMAAAGYGYT

v_gene: TRBV4-1
j_gene: TRBJ1-3
abundance: .
CDR3aa: ASSQDQGAAAGNTIY

v_gene: TRBV7-8
j_gene: TRBJ1-1
abundance: .
CDR3aa: ASSAFPRTEAF

v_gene: TRBV7-2
j_gene: TRBJ2-1
abundance: once
CDR3aa: ASSLQTGYNEQF

v_gene: TRBV6-1
j_gene: TRBJ1-2
abundance: .
CDR3aa: ASSEMGVQIGGYT

v_gene: TRBV10-2
j_gene: TRBJ1-6
abundance: .
CDR3aa: ASTTGNSPLH

v_gene: TRBV5-1
j_gene: TRBJ2-5
abundance: .
CDR3aa: ASSLAGTGPETQY

v_gene: TRBV28
j_gene: TRBJ2-5
abundance: once
CDR3aa: ASSPLATGMETQY

v_gene: TRBV19
j_gene: TRBJ2-2
abundance: .
CDR3aa: ASRPRLAGVSGELF

v_gene: TRBV6-5
j_gene: TRBJ1-2
abundance: .
CDR3aa: ASGAESGYT

v_gene: TRBV19
j_gene: TRBJ1-1
abundance: .
CDR3aa: ASSETATLIGAEAF

v_gene: TRBV12-3/TRBV12-4
j_gene: TRBJ2-7
abundance: .
CDR3aa: ASSLQGSYEQY

v_gene: TRBV19
j_gene: TRBJ1-5
abundance: .
CDR3aa: ASSDKNYSNQPQH

v_gene: TRBV18
j_gene: TRBJ2-1
abundance: .
CDR3aa: ASSPPGGGGNNEQF

v_gene: TRBV5-1
j_gene: TRBJ1-6
abundance: .
CDR3aa: ASSFGQNNSPLH

v_gene: TRBV6-1
j_gene: TRBJ1-4
abundance: .
CDR3aa: ASSDFSAGGSEKLF

v_gene: TRBV18
j_gene: TRBJ2-1
abundance: .
CDR3aa: ASSREAGSYNEQF

v_gene: TRBV20-1
j_gene: TRBJ1-5
abundance: .
CDR3aa: SASYGQSNQPQH

v_gene: TRBV27
j_gene: TRBJ2-3
abundance: .
CDR3aa: ASLRLGGQGARTDTQY

v_gene: TRBV4-1
j_gene: TRBJ1-5
abundance: once
CDR3aa: ASSPRGDQPQH

v_gene: TRBV19
j_gene: TRBJ2-1
abundance: once
CDR3aa: ASSINTGPHNEQF

v_gene: TRBV18
j_gene: TRBJ1-5
abundance: .
CDR3aa: ASSPKQGSTGDRRQPQH

v_gene: TRBV5-1
j_gene: TRBJ1-1
abundance: .
CDR3aa: ASSSWVTGNAEAF

v_gene: TRBV3-1/TRBV3-2
j_gene: TRBJ2-1
abundance: .
CDR3aa: ASSPGGVRVNEQF

v_gene: TRBV28
j_gene: TRBJ1-1
abundance: .
CDR3aa: ASSSRQGEAF